What follows describes a single TCR beta chain. It was with a sample-barcoded 5' primer and a J-beta primer mix that a second PCR of roughly 6 to 12 cycles was run. Unique molecular identifiers of 12 random nucleotides labeled each cDNA. TCRdb fed the 5' RACE reads into MiXCR, producing one record per CDR3 protein. The sample yields roughly 800,000 distinct CDR3 sequences, about three fifths seen once. These data originate in a study of blood T cells in healthy people across ages. Every donor gave approximately 10 milliliters of peripheral blood. Isolated per sample were at least 7 million PBMCs. Per sample, extraction of total RNA gave at least 5 micrograms in every case. Trimming removed 7 bases at V and 0 bases at J, with 14 bases between. CDR1 and CDR2 from the germline V gene are SEHNR and FQNEAQ (reference sequence). The length of the CDR3 is 15 residues.

The gene calls are TRBV7-9 and TRBJ2-3; D possibly corresponds to TRBD2 (6 bases). The sequence came from a man between 25 and 39 years old in good health. The sample consisted of blood. CDR3 amino acids: CASIPRGTSTDTQYF. As DNA, the CDR3 is TGTGCCAGCATTCCTCGCGGGACGAGCACAGATACGCAGTATTTT.